This T cell receptor beta chain came from a study of cytomegalovirus exposure and HLA in healthy donors. With 4 bases removed from V and 2 bases from J, the gap between germline ends came to 18 bases. This CDR3 is 16 amino acids long. Per the germline V gene, CDR1 is MDHEN and CDR2 is SYDVKM. With 60 Vbeta and 13 Jbeta primers, the PCR was carried out. Clones were sequenced by immunoSEQ multiplex PCR, and TCRdb holds only the in-frame ones, with some missing. In the table there are about 190,000 clones, over 75% of which are singletons. The source of this sequence is a man aged 40-49 years in good health and CMV-seropositive. The rearrangement uses TRBV28 and TRBJ2-7; D call uncertain. What was sequenced was PBMCs. The CDR3 DNA reads TGTGCCAGCAGTTCCCAATCATACAGCCCCGCCTACGAGCAGTACTTC. Amino acid sequence: CASSSQSYSPAYEQYF. The whole variable domain, remainder taken from reference TRBV28 and TRBJ2-7, is DVKVTQSSRYLVKRTGEKVFLECVQDMDHENMFWYRQDPGLGLRLIYFSYDVKMKEKGDIPEGYSVSREKKERFSLILESASTNQTSMYLCASSSQSYSPAYEQYFGPGTRLTVT.